The 28 T cell receptor beta chains given below trace back to one sample, sequenced in a study of molecular identifiers for immune sequencing clone quantification. One entry per CDR3 protein results from TCRdb running MiXCR on the PCR reads. This table has around 460,000 distinct CDR3 sequences, roughly 23% appearing once. Sequenced material: naive CD8+ T cells from blood, with Jurkat cell RNA spiked in. As to subset: FACS-sorted CD8+CD4-CCR7+CD45RA+ naive T cells. The receptors stem from a human donor in good health. Some libraries in this study had Jurkat cell RNA spiked in.

About this clonotype itself: A much larger clone sits a single nucleotide away, making a read error possible. This rearrangement joins TRBV10-2 to TRBJ1-5, with TRBD1 identical over 8 bases. Germline values: CDR1 WSHSY, CDR2 SAAADI. The CDR3 loop spans 14 amino acids. The chain's CDR3 is CASRDRGSNRPQHF. In DNA, the CDR3 is TGCGCCAGCAGAGACAGGGGAAGCAATCGGCCCCAGCATTTT.

The V gene is TRBV29-1, the J gene TRBJ2-1; weak D call: TRBD2 (6 bases). This CDR3 has 10 residues. The V and J ends lost 7 bases and 8 bases respectively, with 9 bases between them. The V gene's germline CDR1 is SQVTM and CDR2 ANQGSEA. The CDR3 loop is CSGGGYEQFF. For the CDR3, the DNA is TGCAGCGGTGGGGGGTATGAGCAGTTCTTC.

This sequence joins TRBV4-2 and TRBJ2-7, with 9 bases identical to TRBD2. V shed 3 bases, J shed 4 bases, and the junction held 7 bases outside the gene matches. From germline, CDR1 is LGHNA and CDR2 YNFKEQ. CDR3 size: 15 residues. The CDR3 sequence is CASSQARLAEYEQYF. The CDR3 coding sequence is TGTGCCAGCAGCCAGGCTCGACTAGCGGAATACGAGCAGTACTTC.

The rearrangement links TRBV5-1 to TRBJ2-6; 8 bases are shared with TRBD1. CDR3 length: 14 residues. V was pared by 0 bases and J by 10 bases, with 3 bases of the junction left unmatched. Germline CDR1 reads SGHRS; CDR2 reads YFSETQ. The DNA for the CDR3 is TGCGCCAGCAGCTTGGGACAGGGGAATAACGTCCTGACTTTC. It is translated as CASSLGQGNNVLTF.

Regarding this clonotype: This sequence may be a read error, since a much larger clone differs from it by one base. The chain couples TRBV24-1 to TRBJ2-2; 8 positions match TRBD2. CDR1 is KGHDR and CDR2 is SFDVKD in the germline V gene. The CDR3 is 17 residues long. CDR3 sequence reads: CATSDSKRGRNTGGLFF. Written as DNA, the CDR3 is TGTGCCACCAGTGATTCAAAGCGGGGGAGGAACACCGGGGGGCTGTTTTTT.

This clonotype was picked up many times. The chain combines TRBV12-3 or TRBV12-4 with TRBJ2-2, with D unresolved. Between the trimmed V and J ends, which lost 5 bases and 1 base, there was a span of 5 bases. The CDR3 length is 13 residues. Written as DNA, the CDR3 is TGTGCCAGCAGTGTCTGGAACACCGGGGAGCTGTTTTTT. Amino acid sequence: CASSVWNTGELFF.

This clonotype was seen many times. The rearrangement uses TRBV12-3 or TRBV12-4 and TRBJ2-2; D gene unclear. CDR3 length: 14 amino acids. The V and J ends lost 6 bases and 4 bases respectively, with 12 bases between them. The CDR3: CASSLRPGTGELFF. CDR3 coding DNA: TGTGCCAGCAGCCTCCGACCCGGCACCGGGGAGCTGTTTTTT.

In nucleotides, the CDR3 is TGTGCCAGCAGTCTCGGACTCCCTTCGACAGATACGCAGTATTTT. Translation: CASSLGLPSTDTQYF. V and J are TRBV27 and TRBJ2-3, with D possibly TRBD2 on 5 matching bases. Germline CDR1 is MNHEY and CDR2 is SMNVEV (reference sequence). The CDR3 contains 15 residues. Trimming stripped 5 bases from V and 3 bases from J, with 15 bases between.

The sample holds many counts of this clonotype. The V and J genes are TRBV7-8 and TRBJ2-3; tentative D call: TRBD1 (5 bases). V lost 6 bases and J 0 bases, leaving 16 bases between the germline ends. Germline values: CDR1 SGHVS, CDR2 FQNEAQ. There are 16 residues in the CDR3. The CDR3 loop reads CASSHKSRGSTDTQYF. The CDR3 DNA follows: TGTGCCAGCAGTCATAAAAGTAGGGGTAGCACAGATACGCAGTATTTT.

This clonotype was detected a few times. In nucleotides, the CDR3 is TGTGCCAGCAGCTTAGATTCTAGCGGGATGTACGAGCAGTACTTC. Translating it yields CASSLDSSGMYEQYF. V and J are TRBV7-2 and TRBJ2-7, with TRBD2 matching over 9 bases. The ends lost 1 base at V and 4 bases at J; junction bases unmatched: 5. The CDR3 is made up of 15 amino acids. The V gene's germline CDR1 is SGHTA and CDR2 FQGNSA. Full variable domain (missing parts from reference TRBV7-2 and TRBJ2-7): GAGVSQSPSNKVTEKGKDVELRCDPISGHTALYWYRQSLGQGLEFLIYFQGNSAPDKSGLPSDRFSAERTGGSVSTLTIQRTQQEDSAVYLCASSLDSSGMYEQYFGPGTRLTVT.

In this sample, this clonotype turned up many times. This rearrangement joins TRBV12-5 to TRBJ1-1; D is possibly TRBD1 (5 bases). Looked up from germline, CDR1 is LGHNT and CDR2 is FRNRAP. This CDR3 spans 13 amino acids. V lost 6 bases to trimming and J lost 4 bases, with 12 bases between them. CDR3 residues: CASGWAGTTEAFF. CDR3 bases: TGTGCTAGTGGCTGGGCCGGGACCACTGAAGCTTTCTTT.

This clonotype came up a few times. The gene calls are TRBV27 and TRBJ2-7, with unresolved D. Germline lookup yields CDR1 MNHEY and CDR2 SMNVEV (reference sequence). The CDR3 covers 13 residues. Trimming shortened V by 6 bases and J by 5 bases, and 14 bases separated the two germline ends. The CDR3 DNA sequence: TGTGCCAGCAGCTGGAATGGCCCCGACGAGCAGTACTTC. Its translation: CASSWNGPDEQYF.

The chain couples TRBV7-2 to TRBJ1-1, with 8 bases matching TRBD1. V lost 3 bases and J lost 3; bases outside the gene matches: 3. Germline CDR1 reads SGHTA; CDR2 reads FQGNSA. The CDR3 spans 14 residues. This CDR3 reads CASSLTGADTEAFF. Here the CDR3 DNA reads TGTGCCAGCAGCTTGACAGGGGCGGACACTGAAGCTTTCTTT.

Regarding this clonotype: Just one base apart from a much larger clone, this may be a read error. The genes are TRBV5-1 and TRBJ2-7; TRBD1 might be the D (6 bases). CDR1 and CDR2 from the germline V gene are SGHRS and YFSETQ. V gave up 4 bases and J gave up 2 bases, with 16 bases separating them. CDR3 size: 15 residues. Here the CDR3 reads CASSMAPTGPYEQYF. The CDR3 nucleotides read TGCGCCAGCAGCATGGCCCCGACAGGCCCCTACGAGCAGTACTTC.

This clonotype was picked up one time. CDR3 amino acids: CASSDRTGFYEQYF. The CDR3 coding sequence is TGTGCCAGCAGCGACCGGACCGGCTTCTACGAGCAGTACTTC. V gene TRBV7-9 combines with J gene TRBJ2-7; no definite D call. Germline CDR1 SEHNR, CDR2 FQNEAQ (reference sequence). This CDR3 has 14 amino acids. V lost 5 bases to trimming and J lost 3 bases, with 14 bases between them.

A note on this clonotype: This sequence may be a read error, since a much larger clone differs from it by one base. The rearrangement uses TRBV29-1 and TRBJ2-1, with TRBD1 identical over 8 bases. Germline CDR1 SQVTM, CDR2 ANQGSEA. CDR3 length: 14 residues. The CDR3 is CSEKTGVSYNGQFF. For the CDR3, the DNA is TGCAGCGAAAAGACAGGGGTGTCCTACAATGGGCAGTTCTTC.

This chain connects TRBV6-2 or TRBV6-3 to TRBJ1-5; D unresolved. V lost 5 bases to trimming and J lost 5 bases, with 16 bases between them. The germline gives CDR1 MNHEY, CDR2 SVGEGT. CDR3 length equals 15 residues. The CDR3, as DNA: TGTGCCAGCAGTACCTCCGGGATAGGGTATCAGCCCCAGCATTTT. Encoded protein: CASSTSGIGYQPQHF.

This clonotype was counted a few times. This rearrangement joins TRBV27 to TRBJ2-3; 8 bases agree with TRBD2. Germline V gene lookup returns CDR1 MNHEY and CDR2 SMNVEV (reference sequence). With 2 bases clipped from V and 1 base from J, the junction kept 8 bases outside the gene matches. The CDR3 has 17 amino acids. The CDR3 loop reads CASSLIAGPLGTDTQYF. CDR3 DNA sequence: TGTGCCAGCAGTTTAATAGCGGGACCCCTTGGCACAGATACGCAGTATTTT.

At least ten counts were recorded for this clonotype. The chain links TRBV4-1 to TRBJ1-4; D call uncertain. The CDR3 contains 15 residues. Germline values: CDR1 MGHRA, CDR2 YSYEKL. The V end was cut by 0 bases, the J end by 0 bases, with 5 bases between. CDR3 sequence reads: CASSQDASTNEKLFF. CDR3 bases: TGCGCCAGCAGCCAAGACGCCTCAACTAATGAAAAACTGTTTTTT.

In this sample, this clonotype turned up many times. The chain recombines TRBV7-9 with TRBJ2-2, with D maybe TRBD1 (6 bases). The CDR3 has 14 amino acids. In germline, CDR1 is SEHNR, CDR2 FQNEAQ (reference sequence). Between the trimmed V and J ends, which lost 4 bases and 3 bases, there was a span of 9 bases. CDR3 amino acids: CASSSWTDTGELFF. DNA of the CDR3: TGTGCCAGCAGCTCCTGGACAGACACCGGGGAGCTGTTTTTT.

This clonotype was seen at least ten times. V usage is TRBV5-4 and J usage is TRBJ1-1, with 9 bases identical to TRBD1. The CDR3 has 15 amino acids. J lost 5 bases, V lost 0 bases, and 5 bases had no gene match. Germline V gene sequence: CDR1 SGHNT, CDR2 YYREEE (reference sequence). In nucleotides, the CDR3 is TGTGCCAGCAGCTTGGAGAGGGACAGGGCGACTGAAGCTTTCTTT. This gives the protein CASSLERDRATEAFF.

This chain connects TRBV7-9 to TRBJ2-5, with 9 bases aligning to TRBD1. J was trimmed by 5 bases and V by 5 bases; bases with no gene match: 9. This CDR3 has 15 residues. Germline lookup yields CDR1 SEHNR and CDR2 FQNEAQ (reference sequence). This chain's CDR3 is CASSGTGSYGETQYF. In nucleotides, the CDR3 is TGTGCCAGCAGCGGGACAGGGAGTTATGGTGAGACCCAGTACTTC.

A word on this clonotype: Likely a read error: the CDR3 ends without its conserved phenylalanine or tryptophan. The chain joins TRBV29-1 to TRBJ2-7; 7 nucleotides align to TRBD1. The germline V gene has CDR1 SQVTM and CDR2 ANQGSEA. The CDR3 length is 12 residues. CDR3 region: CGVKTGTYEQYL. The CDR3, as DNA: TGCGGCGTTAAGACAGGGACCTACGAGCAGTACCTC.

This clonotype was picked up many times. CDR3 in amino acids: CASSFPLNTEAFF. The CDR3 DNA is TGTGCCAGCAGCTTCCCACTGAACACTGAAGCTTTCTTT. V is TRBV7-9 and J is TRBJ1-1; no definite D call. The CDR3 is made up of 13 amino acids. Trimming shortened V by 3 bases and J by 0 bases, and 5 bases separated the two germline ends. Germline CDR1 and CDR2: SEHNR and FQNEAQ (reference sequence).

In this sample, this clonotype turned up many times. This sequence joins TRBV29-1 and TRBJ1-1; D is unresolved. The V end lost 3 bases, the J end lost 2 bases, and 13 bases lay between the germline ends. The CDR3 covers 14 residues. Germline CDR1 reads SQVTM; CDR2 reads ANQGSEA. CDR3 residues: CSVDFLRTNTEAFF. DNA for the CDR3: TGCAGCGTTGATTTTCTACGTACCAACACTGAAGCTTTCTTT. The variable domain in full, with the rest retrieved from reference TRBV29-1 and TRBJ1-1, is SAVISQKPSRDICQRGTSLTIQCQVDSQVTMMFWYRQQPGQSLTLIATANQGSEATYESGFVIDKFPISRPNLTFSTLTVSNMSPEDSSIYLCSVDFLRTNTEAFFGQGTRLTVV.

On this clonotype: As the CDR3 is not closed by the conserved phenylalanine or tryptophan, this likely results from a read error. The chain links TRBV6-5 to TRBJ1-5, with D possibly matching TRBD1 (5 bases). Germline loops: CDR1 MNHEY, CDR2 SVGAGI. V was cut by 5 bases and J by 12 bases, with 14 bases left in between. This CDR3 comprises 12 residues. The CDR3 loop reads CASSKTGRVQHG. CDR3 bases: TGTGCCAGCAGTAAAACAGGAAGAGTCCAGCATGGT.

A few counts support this clonotype. The gene calls are TRBV19 and TRBJ2-3, with D unresolved. Between the trimmed V and J ends, which lost 1 base and 6 bases, there was a span of 17 bases. The CDR3 extends over 16 amino acids. Germline values: CDR1 LNHDA, CDR2 SQIVND (reference sequence). This CDR3 is CASSIALGPPLDTQYF. DNA for the CDR3: TGTGCCAGTAGTATAGCTCTAGGACCCCCTCTGGATACGCAGTATTTT.

The CDR3 is CASSQGGLASYEQYF. CDR3 DNA: TGTGCCAGCAGCCAAGGGGGACTAGCTAGCTACGAGCAGTACTTC. This chain connects TRBV3-1 to TRBJ2-7, with TRBD2 matching over 9 bases. Germline CDR1 is LGHDT and CDR2 is YNNKEL (reference sequence). The CDR3 sequence is 15 residues long. The V and J ends lost 1 base and 3 bases, in that order; junction bases with no gene match: 4.